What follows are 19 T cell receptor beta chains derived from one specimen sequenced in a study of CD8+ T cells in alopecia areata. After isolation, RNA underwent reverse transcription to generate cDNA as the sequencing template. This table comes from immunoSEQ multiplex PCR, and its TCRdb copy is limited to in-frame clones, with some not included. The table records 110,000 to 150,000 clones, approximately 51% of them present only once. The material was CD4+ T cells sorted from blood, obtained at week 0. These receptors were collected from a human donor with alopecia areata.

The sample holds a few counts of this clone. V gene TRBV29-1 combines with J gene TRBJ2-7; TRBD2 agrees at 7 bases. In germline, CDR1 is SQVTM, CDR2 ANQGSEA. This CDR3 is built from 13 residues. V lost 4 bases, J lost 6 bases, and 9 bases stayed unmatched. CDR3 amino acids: CSVALAVGLEQYF. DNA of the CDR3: TGCAGCGTTGCCCTAGCGGTGGGCCTCGAGCAGTACTTC.

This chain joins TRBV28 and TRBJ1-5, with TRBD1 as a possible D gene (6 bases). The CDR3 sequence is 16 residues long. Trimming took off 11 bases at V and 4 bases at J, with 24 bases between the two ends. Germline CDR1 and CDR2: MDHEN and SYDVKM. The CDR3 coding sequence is TGTGCCGGACGACAGGCCGCCCCGGGCGGAAATCAGCCCCAGCATTTT. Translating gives CAGRQAAPGGNQPQHF.

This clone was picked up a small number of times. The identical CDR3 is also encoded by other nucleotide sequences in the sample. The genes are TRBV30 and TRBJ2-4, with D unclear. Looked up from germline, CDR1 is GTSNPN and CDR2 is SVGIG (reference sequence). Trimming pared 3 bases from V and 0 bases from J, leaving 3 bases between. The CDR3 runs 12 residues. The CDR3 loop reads CAWREAKNIQYF. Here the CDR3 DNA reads TGTGCCTGGAGAGAAGCCAAAAACATTCAGTACTTC.

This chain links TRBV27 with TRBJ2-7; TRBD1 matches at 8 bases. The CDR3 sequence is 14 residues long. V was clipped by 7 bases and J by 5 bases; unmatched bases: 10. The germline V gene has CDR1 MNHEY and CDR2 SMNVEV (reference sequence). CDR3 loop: CASNLRAGGHEQYF. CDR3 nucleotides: TGTGCCAGCAACCTGAGGGCAGGGGGCCACGAGCAGTACTTC.

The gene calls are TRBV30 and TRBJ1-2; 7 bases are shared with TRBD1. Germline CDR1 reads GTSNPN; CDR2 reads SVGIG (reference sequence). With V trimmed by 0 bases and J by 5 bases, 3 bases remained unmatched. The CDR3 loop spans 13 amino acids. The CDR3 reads CAWSVEQGYGYTF. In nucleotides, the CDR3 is TGTGCCTGGAGTGTAGAACAGGGGTATGGCTACACCTTC.

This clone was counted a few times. The CDR3 loop reads CASSQDFRQRNGYTF. For the CDR3, the DNA is TGTGCCAGCAGCCAAGACTTTAGACAGAGGAATGGCTACACCTTC. The V gene is TRBV14, the J gene TRBJ1-2, with a weak D call TRBD1 (5 bases). The V end was cut by 0 bases, the J end by 6 bases, with 14 bases between. The V gene's germline CDR1 is SGHDN and CDR2 FVKESK. The CDR3 runs 15 residues.

The CDR3 loop reads CAWDLGQRNTEAFF. The DNA of the CDR3 is TGTGCCTGGGACCTGGGACAAAGGAACACTGAAGCTTTCTTT. The V and J genes are TRBV30 and TRBJ1-1; D might be TRBD1 (6 bases). The V gene's germline CDR1 is GTSNPN and CDR2 SVGIG (reference sequence). This CDR3 region has 14 residues. The ends were cut back, 5 bases at V and 1 base at J, with 14 bases in the middle.

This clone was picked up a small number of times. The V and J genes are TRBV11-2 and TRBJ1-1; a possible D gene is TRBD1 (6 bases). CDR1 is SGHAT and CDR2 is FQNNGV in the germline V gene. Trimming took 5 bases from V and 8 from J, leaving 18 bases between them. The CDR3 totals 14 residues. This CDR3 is CASSAQGGLMEAFF. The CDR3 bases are TGTGCCAGCAGCGCCCAAGGGGGGCTCATGGAAGCTTTCTTT.

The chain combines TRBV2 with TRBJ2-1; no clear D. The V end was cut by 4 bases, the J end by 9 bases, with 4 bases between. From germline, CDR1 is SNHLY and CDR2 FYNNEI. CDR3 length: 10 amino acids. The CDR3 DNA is TGTGCCAGCAGTGTCAGTGAGCAGTTCTTC. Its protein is CASSVSEQFF.

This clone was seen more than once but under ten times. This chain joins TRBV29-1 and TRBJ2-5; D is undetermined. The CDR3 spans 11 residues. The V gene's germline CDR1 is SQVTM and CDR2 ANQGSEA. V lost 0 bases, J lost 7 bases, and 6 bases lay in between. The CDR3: CSVEDRMTQYF. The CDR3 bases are TGCAGCGTTGAAGATCGTATGACCCAGTACTTC.

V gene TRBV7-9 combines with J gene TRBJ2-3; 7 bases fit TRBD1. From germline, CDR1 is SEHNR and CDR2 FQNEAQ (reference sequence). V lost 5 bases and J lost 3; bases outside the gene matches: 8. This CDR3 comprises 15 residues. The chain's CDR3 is CASSIRQGATDTQYF. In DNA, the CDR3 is TGTGCCAGCAGCATTAGACAGGGAGCGACAGATACGCAGTATTTT. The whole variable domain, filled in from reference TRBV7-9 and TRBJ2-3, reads DTGVSQNPRHKITKRGQNVTFRCDPISEHNRLYWYRQTLGQGPEFLTYFQNEAQLEKSRLLSDRFSAERPKGSFSTLEIQRTEQGDSAMYLCASSIRQGATDTQYFGPGTRLTVL.

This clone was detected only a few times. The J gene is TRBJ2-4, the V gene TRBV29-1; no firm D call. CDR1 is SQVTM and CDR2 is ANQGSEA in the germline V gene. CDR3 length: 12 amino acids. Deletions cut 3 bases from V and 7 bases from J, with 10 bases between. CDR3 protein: CSVDGVENIQYF. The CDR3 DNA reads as TGCAGCGTTGATGGGGTGGAGAACATTCAGTACTTC.

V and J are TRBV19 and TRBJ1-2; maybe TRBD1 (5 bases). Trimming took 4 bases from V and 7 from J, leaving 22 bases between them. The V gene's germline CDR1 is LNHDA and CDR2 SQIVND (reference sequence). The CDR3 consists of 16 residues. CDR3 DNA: TGTGCCAGTAGTACCCAACTGGTGAGGGGCGCTAGTGGCTACACCTTC. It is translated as CASSTQLVRGASGYTF.

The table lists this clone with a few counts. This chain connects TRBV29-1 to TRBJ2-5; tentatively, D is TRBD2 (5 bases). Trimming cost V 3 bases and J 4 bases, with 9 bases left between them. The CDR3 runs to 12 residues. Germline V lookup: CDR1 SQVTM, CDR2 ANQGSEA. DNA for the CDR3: TGCAGCGTTGAGGAGGCGCGAGAGACCCAGTACTTC. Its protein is CSVEEARETQYF.

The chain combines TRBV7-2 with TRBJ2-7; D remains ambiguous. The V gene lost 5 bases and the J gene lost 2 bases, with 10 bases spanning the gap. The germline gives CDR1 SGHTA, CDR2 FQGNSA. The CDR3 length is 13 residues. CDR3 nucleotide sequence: TGTGCCAGCAGCCTGGGCACTCCCTACGAGCAGTACTTC. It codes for CASSLGTPYEQYF.

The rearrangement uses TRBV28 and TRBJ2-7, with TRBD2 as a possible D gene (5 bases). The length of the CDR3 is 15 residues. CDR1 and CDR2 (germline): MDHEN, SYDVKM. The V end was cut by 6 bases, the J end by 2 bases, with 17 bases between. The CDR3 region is CASSSAAPGAYEQYF. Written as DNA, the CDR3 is TGTGCCAGCAGCTCAGCGGCCCCGGGCGCCTACGAGCAGTACTTC.

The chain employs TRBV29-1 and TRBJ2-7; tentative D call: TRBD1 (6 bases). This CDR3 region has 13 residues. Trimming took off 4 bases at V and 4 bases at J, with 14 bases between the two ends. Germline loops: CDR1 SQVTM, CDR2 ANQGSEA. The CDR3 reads CSVVGAMGYEQYF. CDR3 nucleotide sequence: TGCAGCGTTGTGGGGGCTATGGGTTACGAGCAGTACTTC.

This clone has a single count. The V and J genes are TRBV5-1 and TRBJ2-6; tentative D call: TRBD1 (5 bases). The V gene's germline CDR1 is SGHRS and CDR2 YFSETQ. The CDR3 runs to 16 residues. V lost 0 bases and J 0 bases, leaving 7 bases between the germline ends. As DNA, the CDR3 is TGCGCCAGCAGCTTGGAGGGGCTCTCTGGGGCCAACGTCCTGACTTTC. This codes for CASSLEGLSGANVLTF.

The chain's CDR3 is CASTFDRGDNQPQHF. The CDR3, as DNA: TGTGCCAGCACCTTCGATAGGGGAGACAATCAGCCCCAGCATTTT. V gene TRBV6-5 combines with J gene TRBJ1-5; weak D call: TRBD1 (5 bases). V shed 7 bases and J shed 3 bases, with 16 bases lying between them. The germline CDR1 and CDR2 sequences are MNHEY and SVGAGI. This CDR3 spans 15 amino acids.